One sample yielded the 15 T cell receptor beta chains listed below, sequenced in a study of T-cell memory formation after mild COVID-19 (dated by TCRdb to the early 2020s). Library generation was performed with 5' RACE. The sequencer listed for this sample is Illumina NovaSeq 6000. The raw public reads went through TCRdb reprocessing: fastp at Q25, MiXCR clone calling, in-frame beta chains kept. A single entry per CDR3 protein holds the most common genes and DNA from its merged rows. For this sample the table gives 250,000 to 300,000 distinct CDR3 sequences, of which roughly 17% were detected only once. Over 20% of the sample goes to the ten largest clones. Sequencing input: PBMCs or a T cell subset sorted from them (not recorded which). Receptors were obtained from a young man who had mild COVID-19 (a few samples of this study predate the infection). The sample titles of this study are shuffled in the database, so cell type and time point are left out; the donor was told from shared clones.

V gene TRBV4-1 combines with J gene TRBJ2-7, with D perhaps TRBD1 or TRBD2 (5 bases each). The ends were cut back, 2 bases at V and 6 bases at J, with 8 bases in the middle. This CDR3 region has 12 residues. Germline CDR1 MGHRA, CDR2 YSYEKL. The CDR3 reads CASSQPGREQYF. CDR3 sequence (DNA): TGCGCCAGCAGCCAACCGGGACGCGAGCAGTACTTC.

The chain links TRBV20-1 to TRBJ1-2, with D perhaps TRBD1 (6 bases). CDR1 and CDR2 from the germline V gene are DFQATT and SNEGSKA (reference sequence). The V end lost 3 bases, the J end lost 2 bases, and 16 bases lay between the germline ends. The CDR3 loop spans 15 amino acids. This chain's CDR3 is CSARMLGQSNYGYTF. CDR3 coding DNA: TGCAGTGCTAGGATGTTAGGACAGAGCAACTATGGCTACACCTTC.

The chain carries TRBV7-2 and TRBJ2-1, with D unresolved. The V gene lost 1 base and the J gene lost 4 bases, with 17 bases spanning the gap. Germline loops: CDR1 SGHTA, CDR2 FQGNSA. This CDR3 spans 17 amino acids. The CDR3 is CASSLVARLPKYNEQFF. CDR3 sequence (DNA): TGTGCCAGCAGCTTAGTCGCCAGACTCCCGAAATACAATGAGCAGTTCTTC.

This chain uses TRBV7-3 with TRBJ1-6, with D possibly TRBD1 on 6 matching bases. The V gene's germline CDR1 is SGHTA and CDR2 FQGTGA. The V and J ends lost 2 bases and 9 bases respectively, with 11 bases between them. This CDR3 is built from 14 residues. The CDR3 DNA is TGTGCCAGCAGCTTACAGGGGCGTGCTTCACCCCTCCACTTT. As protein: CASSLQGRASPLHF. The variable domain in full, with the rest retrieved from reference TRBV7-3 and TRBJ1-6, is GAGVSQTPSNKVTEKGKYVELRCDPISGHTALYWYRQSLGQGPEFLIYFQGTGAADDSGLPNDRFFAVRPEGSVSTLKIQRTERGDSAVYLCASSLQGRASPLHFGNGTRLTVT.

The rearrangement joins TRBV5-1 to TRBJ2-3, with D possibly called TRBD1 or TRBD2 (5 bases each). The germline gives CDR1 SGHRS, CDR2 YFSETQ. The CDR3 is made up of 15 amino acids. With 4 bases removed from V and 6 bases from J, the gap between germline ends came to 18 bases. The DNA for the CDR3 is TGCGCCAGCAGCAGCCCATCGGGACCAGACGATACGCAGTATTTT. Encoded protein: CASSSPSGPDDTQYF.

This clonotype appeared a few times. The chain couples TRBV4-1 to TRBJ1-6; the D is unclear. The germline V gene encodes CDR1 MGHRA and CDR2 YSYEKL. The CDR3 length is 15 residues. Deletions cut 2 bases from V and 9 bases from J, with 14 bases between. CDR3 nucleotide sequence: TGCGCCAGCAGCCAAACCCCGCGGGGTATTTCACCCCTCCACTTT. This sequence encodes CASSQTPRGISPLHF.

The rearrangement joins TRBV15 to TRBJ1-3; no clear D. CDR1 is LNHNV, CDR2 YYDKDF, per germline (reference sequence). V lost 1 base, J lost 3 bases, and 13 bases lay in between. The CDR3 spans 16 residues. The DNA of the CDR3 is TGTGCCACCAGCAGAGTTGTAGGTAGATTTGGAAACACCATATATTTT. Its translation: CATSRVVGRFGNTIYF. The full variable domain, with the rest looked up from reference TRBV15 and TRBJ1-3, is DAMVIQNPRYQVTQFGKPVTLSCSQTLNHNVMYWYQQKSSQAPKLLFHYYDKDFNNEADTPDNFQSRRPNTSFCFLDIRSPGLGDTAMYLCATSRVVGRFGNTIYFGEGSWLTVV.

The V call is TRBV27, the J call TRBJ1-2; a weak D match, TRBD1 (6 bases). V lost 6 bases and J lost 8, with 16 bases in between. Germline V lookup: CDR1 MNHEY, CDR2 SMNVEV (reference sequence). The CDR3 covers 13 residues. CDR3 sequence reads: CASRHPGGLGYTF. The DNA for the CDR3 is TGTGCCAGCAGACACCCGGGGGGGCTCGGCTACACCTTC.

This clonotype appeared a few times. The chain uses TRBV7-6 and TRBJ2-5; tentatively, D is TRBD2 (5 bases). The V gene's germline CDR1 is SGHVS and CDR2 FNYEAQ. The ends were cut back, 8 bases at V and 0 bases at J, with 10 bases in the middle. The CDR3 runs to 13 residues. The CDR3: CASGRGHQETQYF. Written as DNA, the CDR3 is TGTGCCAGCGGCCGAGGGCACCAAGAGACCCAGTACTTC.

This clonotype was counted ten times or more. The CDR3 loop reads CSAQTDRGYEQYV. The CDR3 DNA follows: TGCAGTGCCCAAACCGACAGGGGCTACGAGCAGTACGTC. The rearrangement uses TRBV20-1 and TRBJ2-7; 8 nucleotides line up with TRBD1. Trimming removed 6 bases from V and 3 bases from J; junction bases left unmatched: 7. Looked up from germline, CDR1 is DFQATT and CDR2 is SNEGSKA (reference sequence). The CDR3 is made up of 13 amino acids.

The chain has TRBV5-3 and TRBJ2-3; D gene ambiguous. TRBV5-3 is designated an ORF whose function remains uncertain. The ends were cut back, 2 bases at V and 0 bases at J, with 13 bases in the middle. This CDR3 comprises 16 residues. CDR3 DNA: TGTGCCAGAAGCTTAAAGTTCCAGGAAAGCACAGATACGCAGTATTTT. This codes for CARSLKFQESTDTQYF.

A word on this clonotype: At one end, the junction sequence differs from germline, possibly due to a read error. The chain recombines TRBV6-6 with TRBJ1-4, with 9 bases matching TRBD1. CDR3 length: 12 residues. Looked up from germline, CDR1 is MNHNY and CDR2 is SVGAGI (reference sequence). CDR3 protein: CASTLTGTGSVF. DNA of the CDR3: TGTGCCAGCACTCTTACCGGGACAGGGTCGGTTTTT.

This rearrangement joins TRBV6-1 to TRBJ1-5, with 7 bases matching TRBD1. This CDR3 has 14 residues. Germline V gene sequence: CDR1 MNHNS, CDR2 SASEGT. The V gene end was trimmed by 6 bases and the J gene end by 3 bases; junction bases not matched to a gene: 5. In nucleotides, the CDR3 is TGTGCCAGCAGAAGGACAGGAAACAATCAGCCCCAGCATTTT. It is translated as CASRRTGNNQPQHF.

In the case of this clonotype: It is likely a read error, because the conserved phenylalanine at the end of the CDR3 is missing. The chain is built from TRBV12-3 or TRBV12-4 and TRBJ2-4; D perhaps matches TRBD1 (5 bases). V was trimmed by 3 bases and J by 5 bases, leaving 11 bases between them. The CDR3 has 14 residues. The CDR3 coding sequence is TGTGCCAGCAGTTTGTGGGGCCCAGAAAACATTCAGTACTTA. It specifies CASSLWGPENIQYL.

The chain uses TRBV6-2 or TRBV6-3 and TRBJ2-3; 10 bases agree with TRBD2. Trimming cost V 9 bases and J 2 bases; bases outside gene matches: 14. From germline, CDR1 is MNHEY and CDR2 SVGEGT. The CDR3 sequence is 17 residues long. CDR3 sequence: CASLPAASGSTTDTQYF. The CDR3 region has the DNA TGTGCCAGTCTTCCAGCGGCTAGCGGGAGTACCACAGATACGCAGTATTTT.